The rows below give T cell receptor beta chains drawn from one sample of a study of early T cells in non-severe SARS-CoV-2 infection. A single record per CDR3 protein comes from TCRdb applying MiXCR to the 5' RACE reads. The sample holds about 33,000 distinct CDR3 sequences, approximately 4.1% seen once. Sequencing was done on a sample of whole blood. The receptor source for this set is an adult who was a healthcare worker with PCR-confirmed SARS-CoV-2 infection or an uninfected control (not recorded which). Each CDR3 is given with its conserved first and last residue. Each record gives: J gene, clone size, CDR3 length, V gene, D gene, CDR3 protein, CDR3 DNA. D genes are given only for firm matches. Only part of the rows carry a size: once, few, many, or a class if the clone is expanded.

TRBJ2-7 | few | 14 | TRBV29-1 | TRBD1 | CSVLERTGEAEQYF | TGCAGCGTCCTTGAGAGGACAGGGGAGGCCGAGCAGTACTTC
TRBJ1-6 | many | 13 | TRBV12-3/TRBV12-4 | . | CASSNRQNSPLHF | TGTGCCAGCAGTAACCGACAGAATTCACCCCTCCACTTT
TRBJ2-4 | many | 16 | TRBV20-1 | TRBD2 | CSARAGDYVAKNIQYF | TGCAGTGCTAGGGCGGGAGACTACGTAGCCAAAAACATTCAGTACTTC
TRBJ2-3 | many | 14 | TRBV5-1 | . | CASSFPGATDTQYF | TGCGCCAGCAGCTTTCCAGGGGCTACAGATACGCAGTATTTT
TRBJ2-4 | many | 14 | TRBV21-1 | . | CASSKGWDKNIQYF | TGTGCCAGCAGCAAGGGGTGGGACAAAAACATTCAGTACTTC
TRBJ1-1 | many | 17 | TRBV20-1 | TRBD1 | CSASETGTGRVNTEAFF | TGCAGTGCTAGTGAAACCGGGACAGGGAGGGTGAACACTGAAGCTTTCTTT
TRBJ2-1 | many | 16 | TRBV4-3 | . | CASSQEARDRTNEQFF | TGCGCCAGCAGCCAAGAAGCGCGGGACCGCACCAATGAGCAGTTCTTC
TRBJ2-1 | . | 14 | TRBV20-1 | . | CSARYGSGNNEQFF | TGCAGTGCTAGATACGGGAGTGGAAACAATGAGCAGTTCTTC
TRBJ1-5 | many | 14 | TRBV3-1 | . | CASSQAPRDQPQHF | TGTGCCAGCAGCCAAGCCCCCAGGGACCAGCCCCAGCATTTT
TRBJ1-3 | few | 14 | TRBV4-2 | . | CTSSQGQTGNTIYF | TGTACCAGCAGCCAAGGACAGACTGGAAACACCATATATTTT
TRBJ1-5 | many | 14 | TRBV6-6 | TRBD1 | CASRRTGRDQPQHF | TGTGCCAGCAGGCGGACAGGGAGGGATCAGCCCCAGCATTTT
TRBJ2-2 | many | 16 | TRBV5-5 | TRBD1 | CASSLGDRTNTGELFF | TGTGCCAGCAGCTTGGGGGACAGGACGAACACCGGGGAGCTGTTTTTT
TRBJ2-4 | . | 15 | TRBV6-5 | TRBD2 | CASTGGLAGRDIQYF | TGTGCCAGCACCGGGGGACTAGCGGGACGAGACATTCAGTACTTC
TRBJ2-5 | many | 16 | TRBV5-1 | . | CASSLSSPGVGETQYF | TGCGCCAGCAGCTTGAGTTCCCCAGGGGTGGGAGAGACCCAGTACTTC
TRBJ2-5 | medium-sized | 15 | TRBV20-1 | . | CSARKASGDIETQYF | TGCAGTGCTAGAAAAGCCAGCGGGGACATAGAGACCCAGTACTTC
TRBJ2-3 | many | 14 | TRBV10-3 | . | CAISGSTLADTQYF | TGTGCCATCAGTGGTTCAACCCTTGCAGATACGCAGTATTTT
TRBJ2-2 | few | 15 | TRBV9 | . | CASSVGLLRTGELFF | TGTGCCAGCAGCGTAGGACTACTTAGGACCGGGGAGCTGTTTTTT
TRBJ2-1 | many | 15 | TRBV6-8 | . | CAREDLAISYNEQFF | TGTGCCAGAGAAGATCTAGCGATCTCCTACAATGAGCAGTTCTTC
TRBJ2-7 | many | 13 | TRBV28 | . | CATGLSRSYEQYF | TGTGCCACCGGACTTTCACGCTCCTACGAGCAGTACTTC
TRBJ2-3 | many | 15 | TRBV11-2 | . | CASSLEPFSTDTQYF | TGTGCCAGCAGCTTAGAACCTTTTAGCACAGATACGCAGTATTTT
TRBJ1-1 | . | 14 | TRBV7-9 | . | CASSLDTLSTEAFF | TGTGCCAGCAGCTTAGATACGCTTAGCACTGAAGCTTTCTTT
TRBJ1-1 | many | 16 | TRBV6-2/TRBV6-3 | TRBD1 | CASSYHGQGARTEAFF | TGTGCCAGCAGTTACCACGGACAGGGGGCGAGAACTGAAGCTTTCTTT
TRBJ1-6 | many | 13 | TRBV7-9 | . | CASSPRGYSPLHF | TGTGCCAGCAGCCCCCGGGGGTATTCACCCCTCCACTTT